The 20 T cell receptor beta chains presented below share a single source sample, sequenced in a study of shared clonotypes between healthy human individuals. Sequenced by immunoSEQ multiplex PCR; TCRdb stores in-frame clones only, minus some. The sample comprises nearly 1 million clones, 76% of which are singletons, and 1.5% rests with the top ten. The material sequenced was memory CD4+ T cells sorted from blood. Subset: CD45RA-negative fraction. The source of these receptors is a man aged 18 to 29 in good health.

This clone has only one observation. The chain joins TRBV28 to TRBJ1-1, with D perhaps TRBD1 (6 bases). CDR1 is MDHEN, CDR2 SYDVKM, per germline. Deletions cut 1 base from V and 5 bases from J, with 20 bases between. The CDR3 loop spans 17 amino acids. CDR3 DNA: TGTGCCAGCAGTTTATCTACAGGGACTCGGATGGGAACTGAAGCTTTCTTT. This sequence encodes CASSLSTGTRMGTEAFF.

V is TRBV9 and J is TRBJ2-3; 8 bases line up with TRBD2. V lost 0 bases to trimming and J lost 6 bases; unmatched junction nucleotides: 15. The germline gives CDR1 SGDLS, CDR2 YYNGEE. The CDR3 has 18 amino acids. CDR3 coding DNA: TGTGCCAGCAGCGTAGGCCTAGCGGGTACCACCCTTTTGGATACGCAGTATTTT. Translation gives CASSVGLAGTTLLDTQYF.

The CDR3: CASSETVGELFF. CDR3 sequence (DNA): TGTGCCAGCAGCGAAACGGTCGGGGAGCTGTTTTTT. The chain combines TRBV5-4 with TRBJ2-2; D is unresolved. The CDR3 contains 12 residues. CDR1 is SGHNT, CDR2 YYREEE, per germline (reference sequence). Trimming shortened V by 4 bases and J by 7 bases, and 8 bases separated the two germline ends.

This chain uses TRBV30 with TRBJ2-2; TRBD2 agrees at 8 bases. Germline CDR1 GTSNPN, CDR2 SVGIG (reference sequence). The CDR3 is 17 residues long. Trimming cost V 3 bases and J 4 bases; bases outside gene matches: 13. The CDR3 spells CAWSHLGGTRGTGELFF. CDR3 DNA sequence: TGTGCCTGGAGCCACCTTGGGGGGACTAGAGGCACCGGGGAGCTGTTTTTT.

The V call is TRBV2, the J call TRBJ2-3; TRBD2 aligns across 10 bases. V was pared by 6 bases and J by 4 bases, with 4 bases of the junction left unmatched. There are 14 residues in the CDR3. In germline, CDR1 is SNHLY, CDR2 FYNNEI. The CDR3 region is CASRAGGPPDTQYF. The CDR3, as DNA: TGTGCCAGCAGAGCGGGAGGGCCCCCAGATACGCAGTATTTT.

The rearrangement links TRBV15 to TRBJ2-5; D might be TRBD1 (5 bases). The CDR3 has 16 residues. Germline CDR1 is LNHNV and CDR2 is YYDKDF (reference sequence). Between the trimmed V and J ends, which lost 0 bases and 4 bases, there was a span of 15 bases. CDR3: CATSRDLQGLGETQYF. CDR3 DNA sequence: TGTGCCACCAGCAGAGATCTCCAGGGTTTAGGAGAGACCCAGTACTTC.

The chain links TRBV4-2 to TRBJ1-1; possibly TRBD1 for D (6 bases). The germline CDR1 and CDR2 sequences are LGHNA and YNFKEQ. V dropped 0 bases and J dropped 7 bases, with 15 bases sitting between them. The CDR3 runs 15 residues. The CDR3 protein is CASSQEARGANEAFF. In DNA form, the CDR3 reads TGTGCCAGCAGCCAAGAGGCGCGGGGGGCCAATGAAGCTTTCTTT.

V gene TRBV25-1 combines with J gene TRBJ1-6; possible D gene TRBD1, 5 bases. Per the germline V gene, CDR1 is MGHDK and CDR2 is SYGVNS. V dropped 4 bases and J dropped 10 bases, with 11 bases sitting between them. CDR3 size: 13 residues. The CDR3 DNA reads as TGTGCCAGCAGTGGGGCAGGGCGATCACCCCTCCACTTT. This translates into CASSGAGRSPLHF.

This clone has at least ten counts. The V gene is TRBV6-5, the J gene TRBJ2-7; the D is unclear. V was cut by 6 bases and J by 0 bases, with 9 bases left in between. This CDR3 spans 13 amino acids. Germline V gives CDR1 MNHEY, CDR2 SVGAGI. The CDR3 DNA reads as TGTGCCAGCAGCCTAGGGTCCTCCTACGAGCAGTACTTC. It encodes CASSLGSSYEQYF.

J is TRBJ1-1 and V is TRBV25-1, with D tentatively TRBD1 (6 bases). This CDR3 has 15 residues. CDR1 and CDR2 from the germline V gene are MGHDK and SYGVNS. The ends were cut back, 4 bases at V and 7 bases at J, with 19 bases in the middle. This CDR3 is CASSAAGEGNGEAFF. The CDR3 DNA reads TGTGCCAGCAGTGCTGCAGGGGAAGGGAATGGTGAAGCTTTCTTT. The full variable domain, in which reference TRBV25-1 and TRBJ1-1 provide the parts outside the CDR3, is EADIYQTPRYLVIGTGKKITLECSQTMGHDKMYWYQQDPGMELHLIHYSYGVNSTEKGDLSSESTVSRIRTEHFPLTLESARPSHTSQYLCASSAAGEGNGEAFFGQGTRLTVV.

V and J are TRBV6-6 and TRBJ2-4; unclear D gene. The length of the CDR3 is 16 residues. Trimming took off 7 bases at V and 5 bases at J, with 21 bases between the two ends. From germline, CDR1 is MNHNY and CDR2 SVGAGI (reference sequence). DNA for the CDR3: TGTGCCAGCACCCAGACATTTGGATCTTCGGAAAACATTCAGTACTTC. Amino acids: CASTQTFGSSENIQYF.

The chain links TRBV7-8 to TRBJ2-5; possible D gene TRBD2, 5 bases. This CDR3 has 15 residues. V lost 0 bases and J lost 5, with 13 bases in between. Germline CDR1 and CDR2: SGHVS and FQNEAQ. CDR3 in DNA: TGTGCCAGCAGCTTAGCGGGTGCTAGCAGGGAGACCCAGTACTTC. Its protein product is CASSLAGASRETQYF.

With regard to this clone: The sample holds other DNA sequences that translate to the same CDR3. V gene TRBV7-2 combines with J gene TRBJ1-2, with 7 bases identical to TRBD1. CDR1 is SGHTA, CDR2 FQGNSA, per germline. The J segment lost 2 bases and the V segment lost 5 bases, leaving 5 bases of the junction unmatched. This CDR3 region has 14 residues. DNA of the CDR3: TGTGCCAGCAGCCCCGGGACAGCAAACTATGGCTACACCTTC. It is translated as CASSPGTANYGYTF.

The chain couples TRBV30 to TRBJ1-2; D is unclear. The CDR3 totals 10 residues. Germline V gene data show CDR1 as GTSNPN and CDR2 as SVGIG (reference sequence). Trimming removed 6 bases at V and 5 bases at J, with 7 bases between. CDR3 DNA sequence: TGTGCCTGTTCCGTATATGGCTACACCTTC. It encodes CACSVYGYTF.

The chain combines TRBV4-2 with TRBJ1-1; TRBD1 matches at 8 bases. The CDR3 runs 15 residues. Germline V gene lookup returns CDR1 LGHNA and CDR2 YNFKEQ. The V segment lost 1 base and the J segment 2 bases; nucleotides outside the gene matches: 3. The chain's CDR3 is CASSQVAGGNTEAFF. The CDR3 nucleotides read TGTGCCAGCAGCCAAGTCGCAGGGGGCAACACTGAAGCTTTCTTT.

The CDR3 here is CASSQAGRISNRIYEQYF. In DNA, the CDR3 is TGTGCCAGCAGCCAAGCTGGCAGGATTTCCAATAGAATCTACGAGCAGTACTTC. The chain is built from TRBV14 and TRBJ2-7, with D uncertain. The CDR3 is made up of 18 amino acids. CDR1 is SGHDN, CDR2 FVKESK, per germline. V dropped 1 base and J dropped 3 bases, with 22 bases sitting between them.

The chain is built from TRBV28 and TRBJ2-1; TRBD2 matches 9 bases. Germline trimming cut 4 bases from V and 6 bases from J; bases unmatched to any gene: 10. Germline loops: CDR1 MDHEN, CDR2 SYDVKM. This CDR3 contains 16 residues. The CDR3, as DNA: TGTGCCAGCAGTTCGTCGCGGGTAGCGGGGGTCAATGAGCAGTTCTTC. It yields the protein CASSSSRVAGVNEQFF.

The V and J genes are TRBV5-7 and TRBJ2-4; D is perhaps TRBD1 (5 bases). TRBV5-7 is annotated as an ORF whose role is uncertain. V was clipped by 3 bases and J by 3 bases, with 10 bases between them. This CDR3 is built from 14 residues. CDR3 loop: CASSSRDGKNIQYF. The CDR3 DNA reads TGTGCCAGCAGCTCCAGGGATGGCAAAAACATTCAGTACTTC.

The chain uses TRBV11-2 and TRBJ1-1, with D possibly being TRBD1 (5 bases). This CDR3 region has 15 residues. Germline V CDR1 and CDR2: SGHAT, FQNNGV. The ends were cut back, 6 bases at V and 5 bases at J, with 19 bases in the middle. The CDR3 bases are TGTGCCAGCAGGCCCCCAGGGAGGGCGCGGACTGAAGCTTTCTTT. Translation: CASRPPGRARTEAFF.

The chain joins TRBV29-1 to TRBJ2-7, with 9 bases matching TRBD2. V lost 7 bases and J lost 3; bases outside the gene matches: 10. The germline V gene encodes CDR1 SQVTM and CDR2 ANQGSEA. The CDR3 has 14 residues. CDR3 region: CSAEVAGGRYEQYF. CDR3 DNA sequence: TGCAGCGCTGAGGTGGCGGGGGGGCGCTACGAGCAGTACTTC.